The 8 T cell receptor beta chains reported below all come from one sample, sequenced in a study of blood T cell repertoires in COVID-19. Sequenced by immunoSEQ multiplex PCR; TCRdb stores in-frame clones only, minus some. The repertoire holds roughly 150,000 clones, with 88% as singletons. The sequenced sample was peripheral blood. All receptors come from a man in his forties or fifties who had recovered from COVID-19.

The chain couples TRBV6-1 to TRBJ1-1; possible D gene TRBD1, 6 bases. Trimming pared 6 bases from V and 1 base from J, leaving 9 bases between. This CDR3 is 13 amino acids long. The V gene's germline CDR1 is MNHNS and CDR2 SASEGT. In DNA form, the CDR3 reads TGTGCCAGCAGCGCGGACAGGAACACTGAAGCTTTCTTT. Translation gives CASSADRNTEAFF.

V and J are TRBV10-2 and TRBJ2-7, with D perhaps TRBD2 (6 bases). Trimming shortened V by 6 bases and J by 0 bases, and 18 bases separated the two germline ends. This CDR3 spans 16 amino acids. Germline V lookup: CDR1 WSHSY, CDR2 SAAADI. CDR3 DNA sequence: TGCGCCAGCAGCCCTCATGGGACTCCCGTCTCCTACGAGCAGTACTTC. Amino acid sequence: CASSPHGTPVSYEQYF.

The rearrangement uses TRBV25-1 and TRBJ2-7; TRBD2 is a possible D gene (5 bases). Germline V CDR1 and CDR2: MGHDK, SYGVNS. The CDR3 is 12 residues long. The V and J ends lost 7 bases and 0 bases respectively, with 7 bases between them. The CDR3 spells CASNGNSYEQYF. The CDR3, as DNA: TGTGCCAGCAACGGGAACTCCTACGAGCAGTACTTC.

The chain joins TRBV1 to TRBJ2-2; the D call TRBD2 from the table was never checked on the DNA. TRBV1 is a pseudogene. CDR3 length equals 20 residues. The CDR3 loop is CTSSQSPGLSGGANTGELFF. The CDR3 DNA reads as TGCACCAGCAGCCAATCCCCAGGGTTGAGCGGGGGCGCGAACACCGGGGAGCTGTTTTTT.

The V call is TRBV11-3, the J call TRBJ2-1; maybe TRBD2 (6 bases). The CDR3 is made up of 15 amino acids. Germline-derived CDR1 and CDR2 are SGHNT and YENEEA. The V and J ends lost 8 bases and 6 bases respectively, with 20 bases between them. The CDR3 reads CASAFGASEFNEQFF. The CDR3 nucleotides read TGTGCCAGCGCCTTTGGGGCTAGCGAGTTCAATGAGCAGTTCTTC.

The chain joins TRBV4-3 to TRBJ2-5, with no clear D. V gave up 0 bases and J gave up 2 bases, with 7 bases separating them. The CDR3 consists of 14 residues. The germline gives CDR1 LGHNA, CDR2 YSLEER. The CDR3 DNA sequence: TGCGCCAGCAGCCAAGATACGGGTCAAGAGACCCAGTACTTC. Translating gives CASSQDTGQETQYF.

The genes are TRBV27 and TRBJ2-5; D possibly corresponds to TRBD1 (6 bases). CDR3 length equals 14 residues. Germline V CDR1 and CDR2: MNHEY, SMNVEV (reference sequence). V lost 8 bases and J 5 bases, leaving 18 bases between the germline ends. CDR3: CASSEGGVPETQYF. CDR3 DNA: TGTGCCAGCTCGGAAGGGGGAGTCCCTGAGACCCAGTACTTC.

The chain couples TRBV5-1 to TRBJ2-3, with 9 bases lining up with TRBD1. The CDR3 runs to 15 residues. CDR1 is SGHRS, CDR2 YFSETQ, per germline. V lost 3 bases and J lost 1; bases outside the gene matches: 3. The CDR3 nucleotides read TGCGCCAGCAGCTCGTGGACAGGGGGCACAGATACGCAGTATTTT. Its translation: CASSSWTGGTDTQYF. The whole variable domain, remainder taken from reference TRBV5-1 and TRBJ2-3, is KAGVTQTPRYLIKTRGQQVTLSCSPISGHRSVSWYQQTPGQGLQFLFEYFSETQRNKGNFPGRFSGRQFSNSRSEMNVSTLELGDSALYLCASSSWTGGTDTQYFGPGTRLTVL.